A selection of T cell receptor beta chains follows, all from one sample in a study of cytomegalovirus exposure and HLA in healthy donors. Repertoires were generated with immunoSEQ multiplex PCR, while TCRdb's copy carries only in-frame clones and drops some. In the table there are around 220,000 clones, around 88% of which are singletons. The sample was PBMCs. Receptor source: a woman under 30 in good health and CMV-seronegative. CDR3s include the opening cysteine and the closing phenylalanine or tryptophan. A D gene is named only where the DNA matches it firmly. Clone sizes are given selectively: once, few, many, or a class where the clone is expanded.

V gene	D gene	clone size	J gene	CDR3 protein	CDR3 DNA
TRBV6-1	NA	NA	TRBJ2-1	CATSFSYNEQFF	TGTGCCACCTCGTTCTCCTACAATGAGCAGTTCTTC
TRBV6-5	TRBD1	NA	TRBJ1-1	CASRRDRVAYTEAFF	TGTGCCAGCAGGCGGGACAGGGTTGCGTACACTGAAGCTTTCTTT
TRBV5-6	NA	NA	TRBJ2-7	CASSLGWASYEQYF	TGTGCCAGCAGCTTGGGTTGGGCCTCCTACGAGCAGTACTTC
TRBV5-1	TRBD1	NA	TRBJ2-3	CASSQGQGRDTQYF	TGCGCCAGCAGCCAGGGACAGGGTAGGGATACGCAGTATTTT
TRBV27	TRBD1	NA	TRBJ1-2	CASRGDRAHPNYGYTF	TGTGCCAGCAGAGGGGACAGGGCGCATCCAAACTATGGCTACACCTTC
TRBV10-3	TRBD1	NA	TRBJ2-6	CAIGTGHRGANVLTF	TGTGCCATCGGGACAGGTCATAGGGGGGCCAACGTCCTGACTTTC
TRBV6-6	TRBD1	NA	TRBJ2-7	CASSYWPRDSYEQYF	TGTGCCAGCAGTTACTGGCCCCGGGACAGCTACGAGCAGTACTTC
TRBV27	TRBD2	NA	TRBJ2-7	CASSFLGGRYEQYF	TGTGCCAGCAGTTTTTTGGGGGGGAGGTACGAGCAGTACTTC
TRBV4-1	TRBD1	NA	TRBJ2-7	CASSHLPGQGYGEQYF	TGCGCCAGCAGCCACCTACCGGGACAGGGGTACGGCGAGCAGTACTTC
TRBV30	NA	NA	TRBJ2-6	CALGQFGANVLTF	TGTGCCTTAGGACAGTTTGGGGCCAACGTCCTGACTTTC
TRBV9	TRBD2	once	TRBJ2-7	CASSTSVGGRALNEQYF	TGTGCCAGCAGCACGTCCGTCGGCGGGAGGGCCCTGAACGAGCAGTACTTC
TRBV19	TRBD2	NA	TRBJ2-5	CASTSLAGGGETQYF	TGTGCCAGTACCAGTTTAGCGGGAGGGGGTGAGACCCAGTACTTC
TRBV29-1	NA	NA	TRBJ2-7	CSVDSPTGGGEQYF	TGCAGCGTTGATTCCCCCACAGGCGGAGGGGAGCAGTACTTC
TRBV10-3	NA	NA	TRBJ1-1	CAISRPGFTEAFF	TGTGCCATCAGTCGCCCAGGGTTCACTGAAGCTTTCTTT
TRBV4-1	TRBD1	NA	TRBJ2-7	CASSQGQGAYEQYF	TGCGCCAGCAGCCAAGGACAGGGGGCCTACGAGCAGTACTTC
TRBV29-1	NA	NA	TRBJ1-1	CSASPVRNTEAFF	TGCAGCGCCTCCCCGGTGAGGAACACTGAAGCTTTCTTT
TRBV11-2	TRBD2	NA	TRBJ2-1	CASSLRTSDNEQFF	TGTGCCAGCAGCTTAAGGACTAGTGACAATGAGCAGTTCTTC
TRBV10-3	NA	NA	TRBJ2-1	CAISEYRGGDNEQFF	TGTGCCATCAGTGAGTACCGGGGTGGAGACAATGAGCAGTTCTTC
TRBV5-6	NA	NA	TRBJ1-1	CASSFQGLTEAFF	TGTGCCAGCAGCTTCCAGGGATTAACTGAAGCTTTCTTT
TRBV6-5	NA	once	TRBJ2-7	CASSSTVWF	TGTGCCAGCAGCTCCACGGTTTGGTTC
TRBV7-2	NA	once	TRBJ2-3	CASSFWRDTQYF	TGTGCCAGCAGCTTTTGGCGGGATACGCAGTATTTT
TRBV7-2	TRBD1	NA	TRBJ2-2	CASSLGQGANTGELFF	TGTGCCAGCAGCTTAGGTCAGGGGGCGAACACCGGGGAGCTGTTTTTT
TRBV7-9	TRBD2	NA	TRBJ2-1	CASSPRTSGSGGEQFF	TGTGCCAGCAGCCCGCGGACTAGCGGGAGCGGGGGTGAGCAGTTCTTC
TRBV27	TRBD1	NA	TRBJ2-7	CASSYRPGGYEQYF	TGTGCCAGCAGTTATCGGCCAGGGGGCTACGAGCAGTACTTC
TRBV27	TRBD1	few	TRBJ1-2	CASTTGGLYGYTF	TGTGCCAGCACCACAGGGGGTCTCTATGGCTACACCTTC
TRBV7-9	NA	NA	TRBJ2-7	CASSLVTASYEQYF	TGTGCCAGCAGCTTGGTGACTGCGTCCTACGAGCAGTACTTC
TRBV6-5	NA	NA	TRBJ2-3	CASRGHTDTQYF	TGTGCCAGCAGGGGGCATACAGATACGCAGTATTTT
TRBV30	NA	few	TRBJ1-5	CAWSPVSNQPQHF	TGTGCCTGGAGTCCGGTAAGCAATCAGCCCCAGCATTTT
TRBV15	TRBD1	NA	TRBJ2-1	CATSRGATGGFVEQFF	TGTGCCACCAGCAGAGGGGCGACAGGGGGCTTCGTTGAGCAGTTCTTC
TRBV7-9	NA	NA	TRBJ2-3	CASSRRNGDTQYF	TGTGCCAGCAGCCGAAGAAACGGTGATACGCAGTATTTT
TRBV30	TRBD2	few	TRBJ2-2	CAWTPGLASGELFF	TGTGCCTGGACTCCGGGACTAGCGTCCGGGGAGCTGTTTTTT
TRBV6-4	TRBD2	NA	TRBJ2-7	CASTTASGSYEQYF	TGTGCCAGCACGACGGCTAGCGGGAGCTACGAGCAGTACTTC
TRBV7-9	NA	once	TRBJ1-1	CASSFLDGNTEAFF	TGTGCCAGCAGCTTTCTAGACGGAAACACTGAAGCTTTCTTT
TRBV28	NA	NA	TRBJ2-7	CATSLSYEQYF	TGTGCCACCTCGTTGAGCTACGAGCAGTACTTC
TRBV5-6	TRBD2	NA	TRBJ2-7	CASSLAGLGYRQYF	TGTGCCAGCAGCTTGGCGGGACTAGGTTATCGGCAGTACTTC
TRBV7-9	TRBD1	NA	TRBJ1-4	CASSLVNSGAGGLFF	TGTGCCAGCAGCTTAGTAAATTCAGGTGCAGGGGGACTGTTTTTT
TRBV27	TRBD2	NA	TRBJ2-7	CASSKRLADQFEQYF	TGTGCCAGCAGTAAACGACTAGCGGACCAATTCGAGCAGTACTTC
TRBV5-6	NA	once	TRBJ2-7	CASSFRGTGTYEQYF	TGTGCCAGCAGCTTTCGCGGGACGGGCACCTACGAGCAGTACTTC
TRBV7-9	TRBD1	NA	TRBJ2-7	CASSGRGHGEQYF	TGTGCCAGCAGCGGCAGGGGGCATGGGGAGCAGTACTTC
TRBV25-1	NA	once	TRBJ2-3	CASSTPPDTQYF	TGTGCCAGCAGTACTCCGCCAGATACGCAGTATTTT
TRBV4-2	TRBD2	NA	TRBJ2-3	CASSPRTSGNTDTQYF	TGTGCCAGCAGCCCTCGGACTAGCGGGAACACAGATACGCAGTATTTT
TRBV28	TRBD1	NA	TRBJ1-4	CASSSGQLNEKLFF	TGTGCCAGCAGTTCGGGACAGCTTAATGAAAAACTGTTTTTT
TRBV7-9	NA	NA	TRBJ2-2	CASSRLPGELFF	TGTGCCAGCAGCCGACTCCCCGGGGAGCTGTTTTTT
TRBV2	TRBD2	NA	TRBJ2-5	CASSSLAGGGETQYF	TGTGCCAGCAGTTCGCTAGCGGGAGGGGGGGAGACCCAGTACTTC
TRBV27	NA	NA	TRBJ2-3	CASTPSTDTQYF	TGTGCCAGCACCCCGAGCACAGATACGCAGTATTTT
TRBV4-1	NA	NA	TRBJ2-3	CASSPLGGRVTDTQYF	TGCGCCAGCAGCCCACTAGGGGGGAGGGTGACAGATACGCAGTATTTT
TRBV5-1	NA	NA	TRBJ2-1	CASSFSSEQFF	TGCGCCAGCAGCTTCAGTTCGGAGCAGTTCTTC
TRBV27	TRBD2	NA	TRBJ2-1	CASRREGHNEQFF	TGTGCCAGCAGAAGGGAGGGCCACAATGAGCAGTTCTTC